These T cell receptor beta chains were read from a single sample in a study of cytomegalovirus exposure and HLA in healthy donors. Profiled with immunoSEQ multiplex PCR; TCRdb holds only in-frame clones, not every one. The sample includes over 130,000 clones, around nine tenths of them seen just once. Sample: PBMCs. These receptors originate from a man between 18 and 35 years old in good health and CMV-seropositive. Both conserved end residues are part of each CDR3. A D gene is named only where the DNA matches it firmly. Only part of the rows carry a size: once, few, many, or a class if the clone is expanded.

clone_size	j_call	v_call	d_call	cdr3_nt	cdr3_aa
-	TRBJ1-5	TRBV30	-	TGTGCCTGGAGTGGAGGGTTGGGCAATCAGCCCCAGCATTTT	CAWSGGLGNQPQHF
-	TRBJ2-7	TRBV30	-	TGTGCCTGGAAAGACAGCTCCTACGAGCAGTACTTC	CAWKDSSYEQYF
-	TRBJ1-3	TRBV5-4	-	TGTGCCAGCAGCTTATTTCGTGGGAGGGGTCCCTCTGGAAACACCATATATTTT	CASSLFRGRGPSGNTIYF
-	TRBJ2-7	TRBV9	TRBD2	TGTGCCAGCAGCGTAGGTCGGGCTAGCGGGAGTGGGGTGCAGTACTTC	CASSVGRASGSGVQYF
-	TRBJ2-5	TRBV5-1	-	TGCGCCAGCAGCTTAGGGGGCCAAGAGACCCAGTACTTC	CASSLGGQETQYF
-	TRBJ2-3	TRBV11-3	-	TGTGCCAGCAGCCATCGCACAGATACGCAGTATTTT	CASSHRTDTQYF
-	TRBJ2-3	TRBV2	TRBD2	TGTGCCAGCGGTGGACTAGCGCAGACAGGAGATACGCAGTATTTT	CASGGLAQTGDTQYF
-	TRBJ2-1	TRBV5-4	TRBD2	TGTGCCAGCAGCCAAGTCGGGTCTAGCGGGAGTGGGGAGCAGTTCTTC	CASSQVGSSGSGEQFF
-	TRBJ2-3	TRBV7-9	-	TGTGCCAGCAGCTTGGGCAAACTCTTCACTGATACGCAGTATTTT	CASSLGKLFTDTQYF
-	TRBJ1-2	TRBV18	TRBD1	TGTGCCAGCTCACCGTCACAGGGGAATGGCTACACCTTC	CASSPSQGNGYTF
-	TRBJ2-7	TRBV28	-	TGTGCCAGCAGTTTACTAGGTACTGCTAACCAGCAGTACTTC	CASSLLGTANQQYF
-	TRBJ1-2	TRBV27	-	TGTGCCAGCAGTTTTACAGGGACGGGCTATGGCTACACCTTC	CASSFTGTGYGYTF
few	TRBJ1-1	TRBV7-6	-	TGTGCCAGCAGCTGGCAGGGGAAGAACACTGAAGCTTTCTTT	CASSWQGKNTEAFF
-	TRBJ2-6	TRBV6-1	-	TGTGCCAGCGCGGGACAGAGCTCTGGGGCCAACGTCCTGACTTTC	CASAGQSSGANVLTF
-	TRBJ2-1	TRBV9	-	TGTGCCAGCAGCGTAGAAAGGGGCATTAGGGCGATGAATGAGCAGTTCTTC	CASSVERGIRAMNEQFF
-	TRBJ2-5	TRBV2	TRBD1	TGTGCCAGCATTCAAGACAGGGCACAAGAGACCCAGTACTTC	CASIQDRAQETQYF
once	TRBJ2-7	TRBV15	-	TGTGCCACCAGCAGAGATCGGGGCTACGAGCAGTACTTC	CATSRDRGYEQYF
-	TRBJ2-5	TRBV7-6	TRBD1	TGTGCCAGCAGCTTAAACAGTAGGACAGGTCCACAAGAGACCCAGTACTTC	CASSLNSRTGPQETQYF
-	TRBJ2-7	TRBV18	-	TGTGCCAGCTCACCCGGGATTTACGAGCAGTACTTC	CASSPGIYEQYF
-	TRBJ2-1	TRBV10-2	TRBD2	TGCGCCAGCACCATTTCAGGGACTAGCGGGAGTGCCGCAGCGGGTGAGCAGTTCTTC	CASTISGTSGSAAAGEQFF
-	TRBJ2-7	TRBV10-3	TRBD2	TGTGCCATCAGTTCCGGGGGGGCCAGCGAGCAGTACTTC	CAISSGGASEQYF
-	TRBJ2-1	TRBV19	-	TGTGCCAGTAGTATAGGGACAGACGGCGAGCAGTTCTTC	CASSIGTDGEQFF